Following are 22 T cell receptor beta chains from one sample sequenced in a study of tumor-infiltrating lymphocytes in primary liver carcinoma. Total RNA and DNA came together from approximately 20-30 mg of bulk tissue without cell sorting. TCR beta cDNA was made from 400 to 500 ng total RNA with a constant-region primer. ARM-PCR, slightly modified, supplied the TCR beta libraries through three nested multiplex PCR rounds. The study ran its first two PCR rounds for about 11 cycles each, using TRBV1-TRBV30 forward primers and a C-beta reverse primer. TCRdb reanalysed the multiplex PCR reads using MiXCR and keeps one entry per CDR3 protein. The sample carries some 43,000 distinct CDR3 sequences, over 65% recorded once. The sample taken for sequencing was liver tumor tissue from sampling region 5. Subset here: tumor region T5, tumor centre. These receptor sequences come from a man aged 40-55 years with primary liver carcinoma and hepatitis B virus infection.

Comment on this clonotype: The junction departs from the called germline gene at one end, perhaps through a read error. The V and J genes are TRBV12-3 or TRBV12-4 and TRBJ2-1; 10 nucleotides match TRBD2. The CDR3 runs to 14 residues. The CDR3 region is CASRRLAGPNEQLF. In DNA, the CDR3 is TGTGCCAGCCGCAGACTAGCGGGTCCCAATGAGCAGCTCTTC.

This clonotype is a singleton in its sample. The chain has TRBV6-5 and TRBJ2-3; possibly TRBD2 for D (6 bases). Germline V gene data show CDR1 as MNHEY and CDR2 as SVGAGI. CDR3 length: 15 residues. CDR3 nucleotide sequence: TGTGTCAGTAGATCCATAGCGGATAGCACAGATACGCAGTATTTT. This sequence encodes CVSRSIADSTDTQYF.

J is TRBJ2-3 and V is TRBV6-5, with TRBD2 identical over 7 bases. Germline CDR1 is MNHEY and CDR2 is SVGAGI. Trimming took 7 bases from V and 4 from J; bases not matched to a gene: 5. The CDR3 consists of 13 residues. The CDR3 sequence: CASTRTRADTQYF. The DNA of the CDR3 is TGTGCCAGCACTAGGACTAGGGCAGATACGCAGTATTTT.

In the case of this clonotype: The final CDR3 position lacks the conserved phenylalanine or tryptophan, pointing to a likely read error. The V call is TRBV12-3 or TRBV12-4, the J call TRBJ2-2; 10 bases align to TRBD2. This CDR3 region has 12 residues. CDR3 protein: CASERGGGGLFL. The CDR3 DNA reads TGTGCCAGCGAGCGGGGGGGCGGGGGGCTGTTTTTA.

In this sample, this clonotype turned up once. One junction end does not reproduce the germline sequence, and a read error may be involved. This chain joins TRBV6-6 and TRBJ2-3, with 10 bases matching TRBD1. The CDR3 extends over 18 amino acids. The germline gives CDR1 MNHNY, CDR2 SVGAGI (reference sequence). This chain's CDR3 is CVSSHSTGGLLYTDTQYF. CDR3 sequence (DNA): TGTGTCAGCAGTCACTCGACAGGGGGCCTATTATACACAGATACGCAGTATTTT.

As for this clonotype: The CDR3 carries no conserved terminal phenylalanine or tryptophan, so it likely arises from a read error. The CDR3 here is CTSSLGPGLGSYEQYI. The CDR3 nucleotides are TGCACCAGCAGCTTGGGACCGGGACTAGGGTCCTACGAGCAGTACATC. This chain uses TRBV5-1 with TRBJ2-7, with 8 bases fitting TRBD2. Germline loops: CDR1 SGHRS, CDR2 YFSETQ. This CDR3 is 16 amino acids long.

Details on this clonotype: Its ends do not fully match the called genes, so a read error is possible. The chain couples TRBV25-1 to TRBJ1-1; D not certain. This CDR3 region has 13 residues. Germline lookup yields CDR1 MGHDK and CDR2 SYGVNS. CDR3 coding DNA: TGTGCCAGCCGGAGGGAGTTTAACACTGGAGCTTTCTTT. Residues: CASRREFNTGAFF. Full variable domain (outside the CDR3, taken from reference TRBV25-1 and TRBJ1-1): EADIYQTPRYLVIGTGKKITLECSQTMGHDKMYWYQQDPGMELHLIHYSYGVNSTEKGDLSSESTVSRIRTEHFPLTLESARPSHTSQYLCASRREFNTGAFFGQGTRLTVV.

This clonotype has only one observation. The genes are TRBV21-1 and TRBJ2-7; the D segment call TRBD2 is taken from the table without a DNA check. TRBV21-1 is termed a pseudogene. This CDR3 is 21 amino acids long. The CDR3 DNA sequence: TGTACCAGCAGCAAAGCGGTCTATGAGGGGACTAGCGGGAGTCCTAACTACGAGCGGTACTTC. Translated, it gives CTSSKAVYEGTSGSPNYERYF.

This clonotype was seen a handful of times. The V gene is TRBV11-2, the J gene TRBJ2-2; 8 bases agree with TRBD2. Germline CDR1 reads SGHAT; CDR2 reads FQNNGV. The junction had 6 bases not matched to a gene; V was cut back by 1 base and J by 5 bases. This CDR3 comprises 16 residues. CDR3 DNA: TGTGCCAGCAGCTTAGCTGCGTTAGCGGGAACCGGGGAGCTGTTTTTT. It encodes CASSLAALAGTGELFF.

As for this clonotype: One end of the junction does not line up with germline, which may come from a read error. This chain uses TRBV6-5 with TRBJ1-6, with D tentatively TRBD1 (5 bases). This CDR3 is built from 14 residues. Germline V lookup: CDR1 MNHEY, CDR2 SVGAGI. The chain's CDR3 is CTSSYWDRNSPLHF. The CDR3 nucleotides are TGTACCAGCAGTTACTGGGACCGAAATTCACCCCTCCACTTT.

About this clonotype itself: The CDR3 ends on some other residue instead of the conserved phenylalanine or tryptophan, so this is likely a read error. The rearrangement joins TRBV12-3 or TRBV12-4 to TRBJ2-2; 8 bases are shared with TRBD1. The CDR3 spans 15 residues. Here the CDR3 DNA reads TGTACCAGCAGTTTGGGACAGGATGCGACCGGGGAGCTGTTTTCT. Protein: CTSSLGQDATGELFS.

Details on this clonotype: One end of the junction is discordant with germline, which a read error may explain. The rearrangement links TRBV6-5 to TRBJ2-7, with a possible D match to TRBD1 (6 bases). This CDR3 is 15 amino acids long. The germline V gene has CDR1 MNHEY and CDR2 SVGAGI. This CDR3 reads CANSTIRQVIYEQYF. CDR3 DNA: TGTGCCAACAGTACCATAAGACAGGTCATCTACGAGCAGTACTTC.

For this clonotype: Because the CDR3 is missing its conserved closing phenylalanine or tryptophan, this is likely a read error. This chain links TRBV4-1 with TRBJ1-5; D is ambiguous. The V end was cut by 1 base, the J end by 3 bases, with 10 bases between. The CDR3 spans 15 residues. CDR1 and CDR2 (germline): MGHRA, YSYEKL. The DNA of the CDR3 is TGCGCCAGCAGCCAAGGTGGAGTGGCCAATCAGCCCCAGCATGTT. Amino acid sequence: CASSQGGVANQPQHV.

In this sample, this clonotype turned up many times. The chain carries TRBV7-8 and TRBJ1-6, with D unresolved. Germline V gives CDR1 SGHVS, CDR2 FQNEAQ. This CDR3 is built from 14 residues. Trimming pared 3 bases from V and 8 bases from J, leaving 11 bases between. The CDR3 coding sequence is TGTGCCAGCAGCTTTGGCATTAGAGATTCACCCCTCCACTTT. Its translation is CASSFGIRDSPLHF.

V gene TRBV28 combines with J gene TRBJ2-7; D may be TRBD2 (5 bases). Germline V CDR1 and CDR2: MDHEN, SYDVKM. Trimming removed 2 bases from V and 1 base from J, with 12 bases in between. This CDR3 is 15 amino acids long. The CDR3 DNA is TGTGCCAGCAGTTTAGAGGGTTCGGGATCCTACGAGCAGTACTTC. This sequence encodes CASSLEGSGSYEQYF.

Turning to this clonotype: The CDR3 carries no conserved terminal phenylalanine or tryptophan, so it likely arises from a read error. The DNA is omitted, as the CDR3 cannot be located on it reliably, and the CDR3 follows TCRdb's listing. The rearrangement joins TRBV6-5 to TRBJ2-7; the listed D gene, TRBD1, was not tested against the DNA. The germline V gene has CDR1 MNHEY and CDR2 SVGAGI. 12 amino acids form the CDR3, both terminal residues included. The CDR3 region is CTSSAGPDRLYI.

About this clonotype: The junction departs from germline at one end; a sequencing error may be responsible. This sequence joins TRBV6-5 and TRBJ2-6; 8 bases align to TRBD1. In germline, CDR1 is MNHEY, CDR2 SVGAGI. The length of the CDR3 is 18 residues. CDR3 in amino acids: CASSFWTGMKAGAKVLTF. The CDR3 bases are TGTGCCAGCAGTTTTTGGACAGGGATGAAAGCTGGGGCCAAGGTCCTGACGTTC.

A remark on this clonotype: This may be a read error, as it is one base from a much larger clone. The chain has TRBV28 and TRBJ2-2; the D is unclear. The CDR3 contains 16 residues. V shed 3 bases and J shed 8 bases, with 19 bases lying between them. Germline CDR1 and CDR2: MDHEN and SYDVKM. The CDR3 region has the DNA TGTGCCAGCAGTTTCCTGATAGAACCTTCACCGGGGGAGCTGTTTTTT. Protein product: CASSFLIEPSPGELFF.

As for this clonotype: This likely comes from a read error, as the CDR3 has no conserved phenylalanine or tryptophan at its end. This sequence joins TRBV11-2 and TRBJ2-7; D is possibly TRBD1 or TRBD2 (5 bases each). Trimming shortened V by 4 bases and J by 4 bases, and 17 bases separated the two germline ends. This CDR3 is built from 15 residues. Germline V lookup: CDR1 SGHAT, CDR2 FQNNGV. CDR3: CASSSTGDRRYEQYL. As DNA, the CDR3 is TGTGCCAGCAGCTCTACAGGAGACCGGAGGTACGAGCAGTACTTA.

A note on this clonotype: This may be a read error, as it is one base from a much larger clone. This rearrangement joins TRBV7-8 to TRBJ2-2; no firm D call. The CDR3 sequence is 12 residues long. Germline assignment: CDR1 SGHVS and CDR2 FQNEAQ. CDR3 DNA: TGTGTCAGCAGTTCAAACACCGGGGAGCTGTTTTTT. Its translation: CVSSSNTGELFF. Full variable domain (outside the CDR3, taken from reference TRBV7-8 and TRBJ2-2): GAGVSQSPRYKVAKRGQDVALRCDPISGHVSLFWYQQALGQGPEFLTYFQNEAQLDKSGLPSDRFFAERPEGSVSTLKIQRTQQEDSAVYLCVSSSNTGELFFGEGSRLTVL.

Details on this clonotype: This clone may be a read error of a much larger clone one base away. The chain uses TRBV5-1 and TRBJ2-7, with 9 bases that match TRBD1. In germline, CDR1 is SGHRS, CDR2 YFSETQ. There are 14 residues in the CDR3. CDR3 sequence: CASRWGQGAYDQYF. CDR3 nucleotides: TGCGCCAGCAGGTGGGGACAGGGTGCCTACGATCAGTACTTC.

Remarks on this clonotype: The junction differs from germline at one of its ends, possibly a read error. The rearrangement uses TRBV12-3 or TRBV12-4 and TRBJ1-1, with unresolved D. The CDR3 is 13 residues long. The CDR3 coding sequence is TGTGTCAGCAGTTTATCGGATCTCACTGGAGCTTTCTTT. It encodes CVSSLSDLTGAFF.